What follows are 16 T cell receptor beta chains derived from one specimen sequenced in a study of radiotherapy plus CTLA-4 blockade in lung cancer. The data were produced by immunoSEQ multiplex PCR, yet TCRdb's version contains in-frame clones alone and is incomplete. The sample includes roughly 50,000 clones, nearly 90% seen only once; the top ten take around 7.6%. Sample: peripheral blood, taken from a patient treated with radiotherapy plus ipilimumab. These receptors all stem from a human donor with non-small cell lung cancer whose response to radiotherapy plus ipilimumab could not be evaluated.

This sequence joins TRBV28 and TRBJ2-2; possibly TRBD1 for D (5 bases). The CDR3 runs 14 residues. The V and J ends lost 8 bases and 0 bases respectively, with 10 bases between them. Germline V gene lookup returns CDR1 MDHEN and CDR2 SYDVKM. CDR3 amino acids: CASYRQPNTGELFF. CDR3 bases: TGTGCCAGCTACCGACAGCCGAACACCGGGGAGCTGTTTTTT.

CDR3 nucleotides: TGTGCCAGCAGATCCCGACAGGGCGGCAATCAGCCCCAGCATTTT. It encodes CASRSRQGGNQPQHF. The chain has TRBV6-6 and TRBJ1-5; TRBD1 matches at 7 bases. V dropped 6 bases and J dropped 2; count of bases not matched to a gene: 7. Per germline, CDR1 MNHNY and CDR2 SVGAGI (reference sequence). The CDR3 covers 15 residues.

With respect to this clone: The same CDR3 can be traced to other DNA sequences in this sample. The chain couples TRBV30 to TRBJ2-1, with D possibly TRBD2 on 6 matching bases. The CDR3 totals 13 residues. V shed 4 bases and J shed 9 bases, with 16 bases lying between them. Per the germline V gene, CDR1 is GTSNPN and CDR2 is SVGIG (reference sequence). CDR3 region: CAWIPLVGGEQFF. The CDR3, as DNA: TGTGCCTGGATCCCACTAGTGGGGGGTGAGCAGTTCTTC.

The CDR3, as DNA: TGTGCCAGTAGTCCGATCAGGGGAGTGAGCAATCAGCCCCAGCATTTT. It specifies CASSPIRGVSNQPQHF. The V and J genes are TRBV19 and TRBJ1-5; tentatively, D is TRBD1 (6 bases). Germline V gives CDR1 LNHDA, CDR2 SQIVND (reference sequence). The V end was cut by 5 bases, the J end by 1 base, with 15 bases between. The CDR3 loop spans 16 amino acids. Complete variable domain (other parts from reference TRBV19 and TRBJ1-5): DGGITQSPKYLFRKEGQNVTLSCEQNLNHDAMYWYRQDPGQGLRLIYYSQIVNDFQKGDIAEGYSVSREKKESFPLTVTSAQKNPTAFYLCASSPIRGVSNQPQHFGDGTRLSIL.

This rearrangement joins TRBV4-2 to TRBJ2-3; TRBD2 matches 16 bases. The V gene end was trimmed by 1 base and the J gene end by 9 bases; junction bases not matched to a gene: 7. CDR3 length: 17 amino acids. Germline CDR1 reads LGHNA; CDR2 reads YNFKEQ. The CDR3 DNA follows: TGTGCCAGCAGCCAAGGAGGGGGACTAGCGGGGGGGCAAACGCAGTATTTT. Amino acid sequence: CASSQGGGLAGGQTQYF.

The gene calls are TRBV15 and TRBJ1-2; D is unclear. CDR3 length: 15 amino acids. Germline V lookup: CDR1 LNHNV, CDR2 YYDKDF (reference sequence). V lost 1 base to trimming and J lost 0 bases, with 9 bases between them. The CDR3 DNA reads TGTGCCACCAGCAGAGGGCCTGAAGCTAACTATGGCTACACCTTC. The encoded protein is CATSRGPEANYGYTF.

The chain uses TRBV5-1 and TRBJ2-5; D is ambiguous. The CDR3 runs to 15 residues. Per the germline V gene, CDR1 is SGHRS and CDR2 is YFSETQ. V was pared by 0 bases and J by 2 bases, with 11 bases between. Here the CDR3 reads CASSLGSSQQETQYF. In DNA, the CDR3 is TGCGCCAGCAGCTTGGGGTCGTCCCAGCAAGAGACCCAGTACTTC.

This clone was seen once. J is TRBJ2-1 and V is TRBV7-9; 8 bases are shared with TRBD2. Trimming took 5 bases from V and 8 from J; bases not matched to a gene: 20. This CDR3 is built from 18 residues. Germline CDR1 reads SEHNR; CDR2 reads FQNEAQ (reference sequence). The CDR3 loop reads CASSPLSAGGASRDEQFF. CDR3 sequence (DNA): TGTGCCAGCAGCCCCCTCTCGGCCGGGGGGGCTAGTCGGGATGAGCAGTTCTTC.

This CDR3 reads CASSQEAGFWTNEKLFF. The CDR3 region has the DNA TGCGCCAGCAGCCAAGAGGCGGGGTTTTGGACTAATGAAAAACTGTTTTTT. The rearrangement joins TRBV4-3 to TRBJ1-4; no clear D gene. This CDR3 is built from 17 residues. V lost 0 bases to trimming and J lost 2 bases, with 13 bases between them. Germline CDR1 LGHNA, CDR2 YSLEER.

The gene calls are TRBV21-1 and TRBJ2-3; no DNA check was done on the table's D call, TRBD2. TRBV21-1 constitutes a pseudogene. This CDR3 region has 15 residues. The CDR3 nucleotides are TGTGCCAGCAGCAAAGCGGGGGGGCGATCAGATACGCAGTATTTT. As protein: CASSKAGGRSDTQYF.

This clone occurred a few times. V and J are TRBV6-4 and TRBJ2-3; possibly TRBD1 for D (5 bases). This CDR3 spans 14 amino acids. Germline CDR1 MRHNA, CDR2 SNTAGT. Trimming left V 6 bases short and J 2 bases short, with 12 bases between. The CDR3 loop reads CASSLRVSTDTQYF. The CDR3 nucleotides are TGTGCCAGCAGCCTCAGGGTCTCCACAGATACGCAGTATTTT.

CDR3 nucleotide sequence: TGCGCCAGCAGCCACTTTTCCCCAGAACAGCTCCCTCGCGGGGGGGAGCTGTTTTTT. Protein: CASSHFSPEQLPRGGELFF. The V and J genes are TRBV4-1 and TRBJ2-2; maybe TRBD2 (5 bases). Trimming stripped 3 bases from V and 8 bases from J, with 28 bases between. The CDR3 sequence is 19 residues long. Per the germline V gene, CDR1 is MGHRA and CDR2 is YSYEKL.

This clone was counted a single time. In DNA form, the CDR3 reads TGCGCCAGCAGCTCTGGGACTAGCGGGGGGGGTAGTGGTACGCAGTATTTT. Protein sequence: CASSSGTSGGGSGTQYF. The J gene is TRBJ2-3, the V gene TRBV5-1, with 16 bases aligning to TRBD2. Germline-derived CDR1 and CDR2 are SGHRS and YFSETQ. J was trimmed by 8 bases and V by 3 bases; bases with no gene match: 9. The CDR3 consists of 17 residues.

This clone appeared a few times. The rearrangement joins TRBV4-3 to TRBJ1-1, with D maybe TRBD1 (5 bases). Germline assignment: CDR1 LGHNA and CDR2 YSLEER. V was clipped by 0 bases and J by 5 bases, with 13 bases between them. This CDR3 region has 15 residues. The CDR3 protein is CASSQDGASFTEAFF. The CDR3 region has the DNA TGCGCCAGCAGCCAAGATGGGGCTTCATTTACTGAAGCTTTCTTT.

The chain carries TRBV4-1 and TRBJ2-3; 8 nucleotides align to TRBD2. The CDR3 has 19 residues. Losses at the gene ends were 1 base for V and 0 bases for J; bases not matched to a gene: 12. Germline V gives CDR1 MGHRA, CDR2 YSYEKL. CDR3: CASSQGPLGRGASTDTQYF. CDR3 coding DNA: TGCGCCAGCAGCCAAGGACCCTTAGGGCGGGGGGCCAGCACAGATACGCAGTATTTT.

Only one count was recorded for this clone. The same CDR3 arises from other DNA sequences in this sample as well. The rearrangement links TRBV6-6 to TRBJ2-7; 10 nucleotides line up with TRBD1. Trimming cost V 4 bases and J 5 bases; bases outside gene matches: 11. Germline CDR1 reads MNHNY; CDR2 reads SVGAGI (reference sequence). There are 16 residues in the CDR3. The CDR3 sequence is CASSSPPGQGPHEQYF. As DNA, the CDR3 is TGTGCCAGCAGTTCCCCACCGGGACAGGGGCCCCACGAGCAGTACTTC.